These 24 T cell receptor beta chains originate from one sample sequenced in a study of HIV-infected children after antiretroviral therapy interruption. The treatment here: PENTA 11 planned treatment interruption arm or continuous ART arm. A 3' RACE protocol on RNA, with unique molecular identifiers, produced the TCR library. MiXCR, applied by TCRdb to the 3' RACE reads, yields one record per CDR3 protein. The sample holds more than 40,000 distinct CDR3 sequences, 3.5% to 5% seen once. The sample here was CD45RA+ CD4+ T cells from PBMCs, pooled from several time points, taken from a donor given antiretroviral therapy, either interrupted or continuous. Subset here: naive CD4+ CD45RA+ CD45RO- T cells. Receptors originate from a pool of human donors with HIV.

This clonotype was detected ten times or more. This sequence joins TRBV20-1 and TRBJ1-1, with D unresolved. V gave up 6 bases and J gave up 3 bases, with 8 bases separating them. The CDR3 is 11 amino acids. Germline CDR1 DFQATT, CDR2 SNEGSKA (reference sequence). In DNA, the CDR3 is TGCAGTGCCCCAACGGACACTGAAGCTTTCTTT. Translation: CSAPTDTEAFF.

V gene TRBV29-1 combines with J gene TRBJ2-7, with D maybe TRBD1 (6 bases). CDR1 SQVTM and CDR2 ANQGSEA come from the germline V gene. Trimming left V 4 bases short and J 7 bases short, with 20 bases between. This CDR3 is 14 amino acids long. CDR3 loop: CSVGPQGTFGEQYF. The DNA for the CDR3 is TGCAGCGTTGGCCCCCAGGGGACCTTTGGAGAGCAGTACTTC.

The sample holds many counts of this clonotype. The rearrangement links TRBV10-3 to TRBJ2-3; D is undetermined. The CDR3 spans 14 residues. Trimming removed 6 bases at V and 2 bases at J, with 12 bases between. CDR1 and CDR2 (germline): ENHRY, SYGVKD. The CDR3 here is CAIRAGIHTDTQYF. CDR3 DNA sequence: TGTGCCATCAGGGCTGGGATCCACACAGATACGCAGTATTTT.

The chain carries TRBV21-1 and TRBJ2-3; the table's D call, TRBD1, has no DNA check behind it. TRBV21-1 is flagged as a pseudogene. CDR3 length: 16 residues. The CDR3 bases are TGTGCCCGGAAGACCATGCACAGATACGTCCCAGGAACGCAGTATTTT. Its translation: CARKTMHRYVPGTQYF.

This clonotype was counted ten times or more. V is TRBV19 and J is TRBJ1-2; 11 bases fit TRBD1. There are 13 residues in the CDR3. The germline V gene has CDR1 LNHDA and CDR2 SQIVND (reference sequence). The trim removed 7 bases at V and 7 bases at J, leaving 5 bases unmatched. CDR3 loop: CASTPGQGVGYTF. As DNA, the CDR3 is TGTGCCAGTACCCCGGGACAGGGGGTTGGCTACACCTTC.

In this sample, this clonotype turned up many times. V and J are TRBV20-1 and TRBJ1-2; no clear D. Germline V gives CDR1 DFQATT, CDR2 SNEGSKA (reference sequence). The CDR3 runs to 12 residues. V was trimmed by 3 bases and J by 6 bases, leaving 11 bases between them. The chain's CDR3 is CSARLPLNGYTF. The CDR3 DNA is TGCAGTGCTAGGCTGCCATTGAATGGCTACACCTTC.

The sample holds a few counts of this clonotype. The rearrangement uses TRBV5-8 and TRBJ2-1; possible D gene TRBD1, 5 bases. Trimming pared 7 bases from V and 4 bases from J, leaving 18 bases between. This CDR3 is 15 amino acids long. Germline values: CDR1 SGHTS, CDR2 YDEGEE. As DNA, the CDR3 is TGTGCCAGCTCCGGATGGCCTCAGGGTTACAATGAGCAGTTCTTC. It translates to CASSGWPQGYNEQFF.

This clonotype was observed at least ten times. The chain is built from TRBV20-1 and TRBJ2-5; D possibly corresponds to TRBD2 (6 bases). CDR1 and CDR2 (germline): DFQATT, SNEGSKA (reference sequence). The V gene lost 5 bases and the J gene lost 4 bases, with 17 bases spanning the gap. This CDR3 is built from 14 residues. The CDR3 coding sequence is TGCAGTGCTCCCCCCGGGGGTGGGACAGAGACCCAGTACTTC. Translating gives CSAPPGGGTETQYF.

The sample holds a few counts of this clonotype. This sequence joins TRBV20-1 and TRBJ2-2; D gene unclear. The germline V and J ends were trimmed by 1 base and 0 bases, with 9 bases remaining between them. The CDR3 sequence is 15 residues long. Germline CDR1 DFQATT, CDR2 SNEGSKA (reference sequence). The CDR3 is CSARVGVANTGELFF. CDR3 coding DNA: TGCAGTGCTAGAGTAGGAGTCGCGAACACCGGGGAGCTGTTTTTT.

This clonotype was found a few times. This sequence joins TRBV7-2 and TRBJ2-3; perhaps TRBD2 as D (6 bases). There are 14 residues in the CDR3. With 0 bases removed from V and 5 bases from J, the gap between germline ends came to 9 bases. CDR1 and CDR2 from the germline V gene are SGHTA and FQGNSA. This CDR3 is CASSLALGLDTQYF. The CDR3 DNA follows: TGTGCCAGCAGCTTAGCGTTGGGACTAGATACGCAGTATTTT.

This clonotype was seen at least ten times. The chain carries TRBV5-6 and TRBJ1-2, with 7 bases aligning to TRBD1. CDR1 SGHDT and CDR2 YYEEEE come from the germline V gene. CDR3 length: 13 amino acids. Losses at the gene ends were 6 bases for V and 3 bases for J; bases not matched to a gene: 5. The CDR3 region has the DNA TGTGCCAGCATCGCACAGGGGCACTATGGCTACACCTTC. This translates into CASIAQGHYGYTF.

This clonotype was seen repeatedly, ten times or more. This chain connects TRBV12-3 or TRBV12-4 to TRBJ2-7; TRBD2 matches at 8 bases. The length of the CDR3 is 16 residues. V lost 3 bases, J lost 0 bases, and 7 bases stayed unmatched. CDR3 region: CASSLFTSGPSYEQYF. CDR3 bases: TGTGCCAGCAGTTTGTTCACTAGCGGTCCCTCCTACGAGCAGTACTTC.

This clonotype has a count of ten or more. The chain links TRBV7-2 to TRBJ2-3; 8 nucleotides match TRBD2. The CDR3 runs 14 residues. CDR1 is SGHTA, CDR2 FQGNSA, per germline. The V and J ends lost 1 base and 4 bases, in that order; junction bases with no gene match: 1. Here the CDR3 reads CASSLGGGSDTQYF. The CDR3 coding sequence is TGTGCCAGCAGCTTAGGCGGGGGGTCAGATACGCAGTATTTT.

This clonotype was counted many times. V and J are TRBV20-1 and TRBJ1-1; perhaps TRBD1 as D (5 bases). Germline CDR1 reads DFQATT; CDR2 reads SNEGSKA (reference sequence). V gave up 5 bases and J gave up 0 bases, with 13 bases separating them. The CDR3 length is 14 residues. The DNA for the CDR3 is TGCAGTGCTGGCCCGGGGGGAATGAACACTGAAGCTTTCTTT. This sequence encodes CSAGPGGMNTEAFF.

This clonotype was counted ten times or more. V is TRBV5-1 and J is TRBJ2-5, with a tentative D call TRBD1 (5 bases). The CDR3 is 14 residues long. CDR1 is SGHRS, CDR2 YFSETQ, per germline. V was cut by 4 bases and J by 2 bases, with 12 bases left in between. For the CDR3, the DNA is TGCGCCAGCAGCCCTTTGGACACTCAAGAGACCCAGTACTTC. This translates into CASSPLDTQETQYF. The full variable domain, with the rest looked up from reference TRBV5-1 and TRBJ2-5, is KAGVTQTPRYLIKTRGQQVTLSCSPISGHRSVSWYQQTPGQGLQFLFEYFSETQRNKGNFPGRFSGRQFSNSRSEMNVSTLELGDSALYLCASSPLDTQETQYFGPGTRLLVL.

This clonotype was seen ten or more times. The chain employs TRBV3-1 and TRBJ2-3; no firm D call. Germline V CDR1 and CDR2: LGHDT, YNNKEL (reference sequence). This CDR3 has 15 amino acids. With 4 bases removed from V and 0 bases from J, the gap between germline ends came to 11 bases. The DNA for the CDR3 is TGTGCCAGCAGCCCCGGTCATCGTAGCACAGATACGCAGTATTTT. This translates into CASSPGHRSTDTQYF.

This clonotype was seen ten or more times. V is TRBV5-1 and J is TRBJ2-7; TRBD2 agrees at 15 bases. This CDR3 has 17 residues. The germline V gene has CDR1 SGHRS and CDR2 YFSETQ. V was pared by 4 bases and J by 2 bases, with 7 bases of the junction left unmatched. CDR3 residues: CASSTGTSGGFPYEQYF. The DNA for the CDR3 is TGCGCCAGCAGCACCGGGACTAGCGGGGGGTTCCCCTACGAGCAGTACTTC.

Ten or more counts support this clonotype. The chain is built from TRBV29-1 and TRBJ2-1; possible D gene TRBD2, 6 bases. The length of the CDR3 is 16 residues. V was shortened by 4 bases and J by 7 bases, with 23 bases between the two germline ends. From germline, CDR1 is SQVTM and CDR2 ANQGSEA. The CDR3 protein is CSVAAAAGYVANEQFF. The CDR3, as DNA: TGCAGCGTTGCAGCAGCTGCGGGGTATGTTGCGAATGAGCAGTTCTTC.

At least ten counts were recorded for this clonotype. V is TRBV6-1 and J is TRBJ2-1; 9 bases map to TRBD2. Germline trimming cut 5 bases from V and 6 bases from J; bases unmatched to any gene: 8. In germline, CDR1 is MNHNS, CDR2 SASEGT. The CDR3 runs 15 residues. The CDR3 DNA is TGTGCCAGCAGTCGGCAGCGGGGGGCCGTCAATGAGCAGTTCTTC. This gives the protein CASSRQRGAVNEQFF.

In this sample, this clonotype turned up many times. V gene TRBV19 combines with J gene TRBJ1-5; 8 positions agree with TRBD1. Trimming at V came to 4 bases and at J to 3 bases, leaving 5 bases not matched to a gene. The CDR3 totals 15 residues. Germline V gives CDR1 LNHDA, CDR2 SQIVND (reference sequence). CDR3 coding DNA: TGTGCCAGTAGTACGATGACAGGGGCCAATCAGCCCCAGCATTTT. It is translated as CASSTMTGANQPQHF.

The table lists this clonotype with many counts. The chain joins TRBV29-1 to TRBJ2-4; D not resolved. The CDR3 totals 13 residues. Germline V lookup: CDR1 SQVTM, CDR2 ANQGSEA. V was trimmed by 4 bases and J by 8 bases, leaving 15 bases between them. The CDR3 DNA sequence: TGCAGCGTTGTTAACCCCCTTCGGGACATTCAGTACTTC. It yields the protein CSVVNPLRDIQYF.

This clonotype was detected many times. The chain links TRBV20-1 to TRBJ1-6; TRBD1 might be the D (5 bases). Trimming left V 5 bases short and J 14 bases short, with 10 bases between. Looked up from germline, CDR1 is DFQATT and CDR2 is SNEGSKA (reference sequence). CDR3 length: 10 amino acids. The DNA of the CDR3 is TGCAGTGCTTTACAGGAGGCCCTCCACTTT. Translated: CSALQEALHF.

This clonotype has just a few counts. The chain employs TRBV20-1 and TRBJ1-1; tentative D call: TRBD1 (5 bases). V was pared by 5 bases and J by 5 bases, with 18 bases between. The CDR3 consists of 14 residues. From germline, CDR1 is DFQATT and CDR2 SNEGSKA (reference sequence). The CDR3 nucleotides are TGCAGTGCTTGTAGCCCCGGGACTTCTACTGAAGCTTTCTTT. Translating it yields CSACSPGTSTEAFF.

There are many counts of this clonotype. The chain combines TRBV6-4 with TRBJ2-6; perhaps D is TRBD1 or TRBD2 (5 bases each). Trimming pared 5 bases from V and 0 bases from J, leaving 8 bases between. Looked up from germline, CDR1 is MRHNA and CDR2 is SNTAGT. There are 15 residues in the CDR3. The CDR3 protein is CASSPGTSGANVLTF. DNA for the CDR3: TGTGCCAGCAGTCCAGGGACCTCTGGGGCCAACGTCCTGACTTTC.